One sample yielded the 28 T cell receptor beta chains listed below, sequenced in a study of post-analysis software for immune sequencing data. TCR beta libraries were prepared from cDNA with unique molecular identifiers. TCRdb itself ran the PCR reads through MiXCR, one entry per CDR3 protein. This sample has roughly 580,000 distinct CDR3 sequences, with around 47% found just once. Antigens for these TCRs are unknown. General study findings and limits: About 5 TRBV segments appeared more often in patients than in controls, and TRBV5-6, TRBV5-1 and TRBV20-1 were among these.

The sample taken for sequencing was blood. These TCRs come from a girl aged 10 to 17 with multiple sclerosis.

The V and J genes are TRBV5-1 and TRBJ2-5; no firm D call. Looked up from germline, CDR1 is SGHRS and CDR2 is YFSETQ. The CDR3 loop spans 15 amino acids. V gave up 2 bases and J gave up 2 bases, with 13 bases separating them. The DNA for the CDR3 is TGCGCCAGCAGCTTAGGAGACCAGAGGCAAGAGACCCAGTACTTC. Translated, it gives CASSLGDQRQETQYF.

The V gene is TRBV27, the J gene TRBJ2-5; TRBD1 aligns across 10 bases. J lost 3 bases, V lost 5 bases, and 24 bases had no gene match. The CDR3 contains 21 residues. Germline values: CDR1 MNHEY, CDR2 SMNVEV (reference sequence). For the CDR3, the DNA is TGTGCCAGCAGTCTGACAGGGGGCGCGAGGGTATTGGATGGGAACGAAGAGACCCAGTACTTC. Its protein is CASSLTGGARVLDGNEETQYF.

This chain joins TRBV12-3 or TRBV12-4 and TRBJ1-4; TRBD1 aligns across 9 bases. The V gene end was trimmed by 4 bases and the J gene end by 5 bases; junction bases not matched to a gene: 5. CDR3 length equals 15 residues. CDR3 sequence: CASSSPTGGNEKLFF. The CDR3 DNA is TGTGCCAGCAGTTCCCCGACAGGGGGAAATGAAAAACTGTTTTTT.

The gene calls are TRBV4-2 and TRBJ2-5; TRBD2 matches at 13 bases. The ends lost 4 bases at V and 4 bases at J; junction bases unmatched: 15. The CDR3 has 19 amino acids. From germline, CDR1 is LGHNA and CDR2 YNFKEQ. In nucleotides, the CDR3 is TGTGCCAGCAGCCTCGCCGGGACTAGCGGGGTCGGTTTGCGAGAGACCCAGTACTTC. This sequence encodes CASSLAGTSGVGLRETQYF.

The CDR3 coding sequence is TGCGCCAGCAGCCCAATCAGGGGGAACACTGAAGCTTTCTTT. Protein sequence: CASSPIRGNTEAFF. This chain uses TRBV4-1 with TRBJ1-1, with D possibly TRBD1 on 6 matching bases. CDR3 length: 14 amino acids. V dropped 4 bases and J dropped 1 base, with 10 bases sitting between them. Germline V gives CDR1 MGHRA, CDR2 YSYEKL.

The chain couples TRBV7-9 to TRBJ2-1, with D possibly TRBD1 on 5 matching bases. Germline V CDR1 and CDR2: SEHNR, FQNEAQ (reference sequence). The CDR3 spans 18 residues. V lost 5 bases and J lost 1, with 21 bases in between. The CDR3 DNA is TGTGCCAGCAGCCTTAGGGGTGGCAGGGAAGAATCCTACAATGAGCAGTTCTTC. Amino acids: CASSLRGGREESYNEQFF.

This clonotype was observed a few times. V gene TRBV12-3 or TRBV12-4 combines with J gene TRBJ1-2, with D maybe TRBD1 (6 bases). Trimming took off 5 bases at V and 8 bases at J, with 21 bases between the two ends. The length of the CDR3 is 15 residues. Here the CDR3 reads CASSPRTAVSTGYTF. The CDR3 nucleotides read TGTGCCAGCAGTCCCCGGACAGCGGTCTCGACCGGCTACACCTTC.

This clonotype turned up a few times. The chain uses TRBV12-3 or TRBV12-4 and TRBJ1-1; D gene unclear. The germline V and J ends were trimmed by 1 base and 1 base, with 10 bases remaining between them. The CDR3 runs to 15 residues. The CDR3 DNA is TGTGCCAGCAGTTTAGGCCCGACACCGAACACTGAAGCTTTCTTT. Protein product: CASSLGPTPNTEAFF.

A few counts support this clonotype. The chain recombines TRBV4-1 with TRBJ2-1; D call uncertain. V dropped 2 bases and J dropped 7 bases, with 18 bases sitting between them. From germline, CDR1 is MGHRA and CDR2 YSYEKL. The CDR3 runs to 16 residues. The CDR3 is CASSQPAPPNGNEQFF. The CDR3 region has the DNA TGCGCCAGCAGCCAACCGGCGCCCCCCAATGGGAATGAGCAGTTCTTC.

This clonotype was counted only a few times. CDR3 loop: CASSLARGVRYGYTF. DNA of the CDR3: TGTGCCAGCAGCTTAGCGCGGGGAGTTCGTTATGGCTACACCTTC. This chain uses TRBV7-8 with TRBJ1-2, with D unclear. V was pared by 0 bases and J by 5 bases, with 13 bases between. The CDR3 contains 15 residues. CDR1 is SGHVS, CDR2 FQNEAQ, per germline.

This clonotype showed up just a few times. The V call is TRBV6-6, the J call TRBJ1-5; a possible D gene is TRBD1 (5 bases). V was clipped by 6 bases and J by 6 bases, with 15 bases between them. CDR1 MNHNY and CDR2 SVGAGI come from the germline V gene (reference sequence). This CDR3 contains 14 residues. The DNA of the CDR3 is TGTGCCAGCAGCCACGGTCAGAGGGGTCAGCCCCAGCATTTT. It yields the protein CASSHGQRGQPQHF.

The J gene is TRBJ1-2, the V gene TRBV7-8; tentative D call: TRBD1 (6 bases). V was clipped by 1 base and J by 8 bases, with 14 bases between them. The CDR3 has 14 residues. Per germline, CDR1 SGHVS and CDR2 FQNEAQ. The CDR3 DNA reads as TGTGCCAGCAGCTTAGAACAGGGCCTGGGGGGCTACACCTTC. It yields the protein CASSLEQGLGGYTF. The complete variable domain, with remaining parts taken from reference TRBV7-8 and TRBJ1-2, reads GAGVSQSPRYKVAKRGQDVALRCDPISGHVSLFWYQQALGQGPEFLTYFQNEAQLDKSGLPSDRFFAERPEGSVSTLKIQRTQQEDSAVYLCASSLEQGLGGYTFGSGTRLTVV.

In this sample, this clonotype turned up a few times. The chain has TRBV12-3 or TRBV12-4 and TRBJ2-1; 7 nucleotides line up with TRBD1. The CDR3 is 12 amino acids. With 6 bases clipped from V and 7 bases from J, the junction kept 3 bases outside the gene matches. The CDR3 loop is CASRQTGNEQFF. The CDR3 DNA reads as TGTGCCAGCAGGCAGACAGGGAATGAGCAGTTCTTC.

The gene calls are TRBV27 and TRBJ2-1; D is uncertain. Trimming left V 2 bases short and J 6 bases short, with 11 bases between. Germline V gene lookup returns CDR1 MNHEY and CDR2 SMNVEV (reference sequence). The CDR3 loop spans 14 amino acids. CDR3 amino acids: CASSLVVAGNEQFF. The CDR3 nucleotides read TGTGCCAGCAGTTTAGTAGTAGCTGGCAATGAGCAGTTCTTC.

The chain combines TRBV5-1 with TRBJ1-2; tentative D call: TRBD1 (6 bases). Germline assignment: CDR1 SGHRS and CDR2 YFSETQ. The V gene lost 4 bases and the J gene lost 5 bases, with 9 bases spanning the gap. This CDR3 region has 12 residues. CDR3: CASSEDRYGYTF. CDR3 DNA: TGCGCCAGCAGCGAGGACAGATATGGCTACACCTTC.

This clonotype was counted a few times. This sequence joins TRBV12-3 or TRBV12-4 and TRBJ2-1, with 8 bases identical to TRBD2. Trimming at V came to 7 bases and at J to 7 bases, leaving 9 bases not matched to a gene. This CDR3 has 14 residues. In DNA form, the CDR3 reads TGTGCCAGCACCAGGAGGGCGGGGGGAAATGAGCAGTTCTTC. It specifies CASTRRAGGNEQFF.

This clonotype was detected only a few times. This may come from a read error, since a much larger clone is one base off. The rearrangement uses TRBV12-3 or TRBV12-4 and TRBJ2-7; 8 bases line up with TRBD1. Trimming took 5 bases from V and 5 from J; bases not matched to a gene: 5. The CDR3 has 13 residues. CDR3 DNA: TGTGCCAGCAGTCCCGGACAGGGCGACGAGCAGTACTTC. This gives the protein CASSPGQGDEQYF.

The genes are TRBV4-1 and TRBJ1-1; D is ambiguous. CDR3 length: 17 amino acids. The V gene lost 0 bases and the J gene lost 0 bases, with 14 bases spanning the gap. CDR1 and CDR2 (germline): MGHRA, YSYEKL. CDR3 in DNA: TGCGCCAGCAGCCAAGAGCGAGCTTCCGGAATGAACACTGAAGCTTTCTTT. Protein sequence: CASSQERASGMNTEAFF.

CDR3 coding DNA: TGTGCCAGCAGCTTGGGGGGGGGTAACTCTGGGGCCAACGTCCTGACTTTC. The encoded protein is CASSLGGGNSGANVLTF. The rearrangement joins TRBV7-8 to TRBJ2-6, with 7 bases aligning to TRBD2. The germline V gene encodes CDR1 SGHVS and CDR2 FQNEAQ. J gave up 0 bases and V 3 bases, and 5 bases lay outside the gene matches. The CDR3 runs 17 residues. Combining the CDR3 with reference TRBV7-8 and TRBJ2-6 gives the whole variable domain GAGVSQSPRYKVAKRGQDVALRCDPISGHVSLFWYQQALGQGPEFLTYFQNEAQLDKSGLPSDRFFAERPEGSVSTLKIQRTQQEDSAVYLCASSLGGGNSGANVLTFGAGSRLTVL.

This rearrangement joins TRBV12-3 or TRBV12-4 to TRBJ2-7, with D hard to call. This CDR3 region has 13 residues. V gave up 6 bases and J gave up 2 bases, with 11 bases separating them. The CDR3 loop reads CASSPARAYEQYF. The CDR3 DNA sequence: TGTGCCAGCAGCCCGGCACGGGCCTACGAGCAGTACTTC.

The V gene is TRBV10-3, the J gene TRBJ2-1; TRBD2 matches at 13 bases. The CDR3 extends over 16 amino acids. The junction had 2 bases not matched to a gene; V was cut back by 4 bases and J by 2 bases. Germline V gives CDR1 ENHRY, CDR2 SYGVKD. The CDR3 loop is CAISVGTSGTYNEQFF. In nucleotides, the CDR3 is TGTGCCATCAGTGTCGGGACTAGCGGGACCTACAATGAGCAGTTCTTC.

This clonotype was recorded many times. A junction boundary mismatches the germline segment, possibly from a read error. This chain uses TRBV12-3 or TRBV12-4 with TRBJ2-7, with TRBD1 as a possible D gene (6 bases). This CDR3 is built from 13 residues. The CDR3 sequence is CASSLGGGDEQYF. In nucleotides, the CDR3 is TGTGCCAGCAGCTTAGGGGGTGGGGACGAGCAGTACTTC.

V usage is TRBV20-1 and J usage is TRBJ2-1; TRBD1 matches 9 bases. The J segment lost 0 bases and the V segment lost 2 bases, leaving 5 bases of the junction unmatched. The CDR3 extends over 16 amino acids. CDR1 and CDR2 (germline): DFQATT, SNEGSKA (reference sequence). As DNA, the CDR3 is TGCAGTGCTAGATCTGGACAGGGGAGCTCCTACAATGAGCAGTTCTTC. As protein: CSARSGQGSSYNEQFF.

The V gene is TRBV7-2, the J gene TRBJ2-2, with 10 bases lining up with TRBD2. This CDR3 region has 15 residues. In germline, CDR1 is SGHTA, CDR2 FQGNSA. V was pared by 5 bases and J by 3 bases, with 3 bases of the junction left unmatched. CDR3 region: CASSRTSGDTGELFF. The CDR3 DNA reads as TGTGCCAGCAGCAGGACTAGCGGAGACACCGGGGAGCTGTTTTTT.

This clonotype was observed a handful of times. The V call is TRBV10-3, the J call TRBJ1-1; tentatively, D is TRBD1 (5 bases). V shed 0 bases and J shed 1 base, with 12 bases lying between them. This CDR3 comprises 16 residues. Germline V CDR1 and CDR2: ENHRY, SYGVKD. The CDR3 nucleotides read TGTGCCATCAGTGAGTCCGGGGCACTGACGAACACTGAAGCTTTCTTT. Its translation is CAISESGALTNTEAFF.

The rearrangement links TRBV24-1 to TRBJ2-1, with 12 bases matching TRBD2. The V segment lost 4 bases and the J segment 10 bases; nucleotides outside the gene matches: 4. The germline gives CDR1 KGHDR, CDR2 SFDVKD. The CDR3 covers 14 residues. CDR3 sequence: CATSETSGRGEQFF. CDR3 DNA: TGTGCCACCAGTGAGACTAGCGGGAGAGGGGAGCAGTTCTTC.

The V call is TRBV5-1, the J call TRBJ2-3; 10 bases match TRBD2. After removal of 0 bases from V and 5 bases from J, the junction contained 3 bases not matched to a gene. The CDR3 is made up of 15 amino acids. Germline CDR1 reads SGHRS; CDR2 reads YFSETQ. In nucleotides, the CDR3 is TGCGCCAGCAGCTTGGGTTCTAGCGGGGGAGATACGCAGTATTTT. This sequence encodes CASSLGSSGGDTQYF.

The chain joins TRBV29-1 to TRBJ1-2; the match to TRBD1 covers 11 bases. Looked up from germline, CDR1 is SQVTM and CDR2 is ANQGSEA. The CDR3 extends over 12 amino acids. V shed 6 bases and J 7 bases; nucleotides not matched to a gene: 4. The CDR3 protein is CSVDGQGAGYTF. DNA for the CDR3: TGCAGCGTGGACGGACAGGGGGCTGGCTACACCTTC.